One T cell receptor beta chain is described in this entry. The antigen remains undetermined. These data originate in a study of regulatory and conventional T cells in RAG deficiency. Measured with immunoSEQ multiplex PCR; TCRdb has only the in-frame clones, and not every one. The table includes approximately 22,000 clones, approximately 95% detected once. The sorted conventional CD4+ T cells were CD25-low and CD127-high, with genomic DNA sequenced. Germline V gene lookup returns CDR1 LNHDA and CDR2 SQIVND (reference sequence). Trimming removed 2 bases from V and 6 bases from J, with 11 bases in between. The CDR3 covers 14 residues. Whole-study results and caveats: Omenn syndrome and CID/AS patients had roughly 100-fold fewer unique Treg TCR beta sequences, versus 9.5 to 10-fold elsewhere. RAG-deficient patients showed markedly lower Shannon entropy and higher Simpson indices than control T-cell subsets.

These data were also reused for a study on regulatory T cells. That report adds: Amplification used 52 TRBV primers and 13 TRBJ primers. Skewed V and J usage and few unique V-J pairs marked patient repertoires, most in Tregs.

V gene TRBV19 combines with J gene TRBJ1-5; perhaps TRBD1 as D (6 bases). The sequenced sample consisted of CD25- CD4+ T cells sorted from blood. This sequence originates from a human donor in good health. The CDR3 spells CASSIYRDIQPQHF. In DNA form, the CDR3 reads TGTGCCAGTAGTATATACAGGGATATTCAGCCCCAGCATTTT.